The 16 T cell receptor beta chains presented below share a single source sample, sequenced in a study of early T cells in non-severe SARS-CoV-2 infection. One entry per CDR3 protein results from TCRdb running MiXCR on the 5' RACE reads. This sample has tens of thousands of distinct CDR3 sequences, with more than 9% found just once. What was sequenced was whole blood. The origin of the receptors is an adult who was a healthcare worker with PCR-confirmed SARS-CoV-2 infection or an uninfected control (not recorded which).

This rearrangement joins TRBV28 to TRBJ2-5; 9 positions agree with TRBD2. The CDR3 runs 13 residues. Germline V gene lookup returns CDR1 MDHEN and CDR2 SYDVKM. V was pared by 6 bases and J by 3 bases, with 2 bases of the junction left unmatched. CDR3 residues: CASRTSGKETQYF. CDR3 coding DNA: TGTGCCAGCAGGACTAGCGGAAAAGAGACCCAGTACTTC.

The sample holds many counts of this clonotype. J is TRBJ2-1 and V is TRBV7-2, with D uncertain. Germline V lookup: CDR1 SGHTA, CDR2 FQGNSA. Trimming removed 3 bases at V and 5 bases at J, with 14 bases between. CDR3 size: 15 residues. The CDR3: CASSFNSHLNNEQFF. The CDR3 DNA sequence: TGTGCCAGCAGCTTTAACAGCCACCTCAACAATGAGCAGTTCTTC.

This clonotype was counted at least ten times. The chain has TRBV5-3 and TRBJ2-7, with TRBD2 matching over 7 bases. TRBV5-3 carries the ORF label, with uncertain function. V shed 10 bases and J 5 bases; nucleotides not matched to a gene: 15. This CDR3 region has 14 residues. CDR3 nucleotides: TGTGCCTCTATCAAGACTAGCCTCACCGACGAGCAGTACTTC. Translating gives CASIKTSLTDEQYF.

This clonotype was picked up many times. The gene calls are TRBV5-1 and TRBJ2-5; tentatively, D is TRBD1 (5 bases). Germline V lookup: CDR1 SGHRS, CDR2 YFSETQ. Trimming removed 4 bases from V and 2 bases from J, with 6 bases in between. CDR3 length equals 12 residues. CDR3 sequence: CASSRQQETQYF. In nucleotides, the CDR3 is TGCGCCAGCAGCAGACAGCAAGAGACCCAGTACTTC.

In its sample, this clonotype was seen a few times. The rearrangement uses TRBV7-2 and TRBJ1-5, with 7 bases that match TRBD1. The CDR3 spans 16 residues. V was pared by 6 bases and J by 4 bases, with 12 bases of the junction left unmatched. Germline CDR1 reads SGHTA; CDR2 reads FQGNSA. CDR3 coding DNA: TGTGCCAGCAGACCCTCAGGGACAGCACTGAATCAGCCCCAGCATTTT. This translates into CASRPSGTALNQPQHF.

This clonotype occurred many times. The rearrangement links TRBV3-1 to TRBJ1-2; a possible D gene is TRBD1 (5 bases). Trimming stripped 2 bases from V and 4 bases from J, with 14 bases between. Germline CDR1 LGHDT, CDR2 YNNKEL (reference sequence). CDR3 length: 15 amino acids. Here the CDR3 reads CASSQSRAAIYGYTF. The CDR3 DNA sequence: TGTGCCAGCAGCCAAAGCAGGGCGGCGATCTATGGCTACACCTTC.

The CDR3 loop is CASSEQGMNTEAFF. The DNA for the CDR3 is TGTGCCAGCAGCGAACAGGGCATGAACACTGAAGCTTTCTTT. The chain joins TRBV9 to TRBJ1-1; TRBD1 is a possible D gene (6 bases). This CDR3 is 14 amino acids long. Germline loops: CDR1 SGDLS, CDR2 YYNGEE. The germline V and J ends were trimmed by 3 bases and 0 bases, with 9 bases remaining between them.

As DNA, the CDR3 is TGCGCCAGCAGCTTGACGGCAGTCCCTACCTACGAGCAGTACTTC. It is translated as CASSLTAVPTYEQYF. The J gene is TRBJ2-7, the V gene TRBV5-1; D is uncertain. Trimming pared 1 base from V and 2 bases from J, leaving 13 bases between. CDR1 and CDR2 (germline): SGHRS, YFSETQ. The CDR3 runs to 15 residues.

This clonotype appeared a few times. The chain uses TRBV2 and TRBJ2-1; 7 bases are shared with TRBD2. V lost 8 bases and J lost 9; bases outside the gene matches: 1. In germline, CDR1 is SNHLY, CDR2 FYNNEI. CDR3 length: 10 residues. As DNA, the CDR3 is TGTGCCAGCGGGGGGGGTGAGCAGTTCTTC. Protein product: CASGGGEQFF.

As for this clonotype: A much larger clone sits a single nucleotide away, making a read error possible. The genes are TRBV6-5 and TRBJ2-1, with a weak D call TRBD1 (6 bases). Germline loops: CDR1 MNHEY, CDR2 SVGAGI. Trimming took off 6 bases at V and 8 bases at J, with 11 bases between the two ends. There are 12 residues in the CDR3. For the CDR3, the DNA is TGTGCCAGCAGATACCACAGGGATGAGCAGTTCTTC. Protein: CASRYHRDEQFF.

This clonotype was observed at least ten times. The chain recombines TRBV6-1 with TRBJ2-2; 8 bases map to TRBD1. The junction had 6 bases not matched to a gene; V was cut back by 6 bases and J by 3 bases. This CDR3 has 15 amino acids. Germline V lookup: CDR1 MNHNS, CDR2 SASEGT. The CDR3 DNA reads TGTGCCAGCAGCCCGGGACAGGCTTACACCGGGGAGCTGTTTTTT. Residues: CASSPGQAYTGELFF.

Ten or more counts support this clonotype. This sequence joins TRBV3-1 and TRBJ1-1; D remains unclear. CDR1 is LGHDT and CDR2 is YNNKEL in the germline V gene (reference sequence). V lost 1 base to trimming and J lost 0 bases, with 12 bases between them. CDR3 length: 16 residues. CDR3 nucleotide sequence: TGTGCCAGCAGCCAAGGAGGGAGGATCATGAACACTGAAGCTTTCTTT. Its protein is CASSQGGRIMNTEAFF.

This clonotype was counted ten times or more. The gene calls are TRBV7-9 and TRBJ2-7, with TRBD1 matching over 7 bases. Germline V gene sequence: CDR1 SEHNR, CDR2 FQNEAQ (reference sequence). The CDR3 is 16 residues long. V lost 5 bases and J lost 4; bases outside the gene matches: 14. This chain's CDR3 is CASSPPSRGIRYEQYF. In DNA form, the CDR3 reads TGTGCCAGCAGCCCACCCTCCAGGGGGATCAGGTACGAGCAGTACTTC.

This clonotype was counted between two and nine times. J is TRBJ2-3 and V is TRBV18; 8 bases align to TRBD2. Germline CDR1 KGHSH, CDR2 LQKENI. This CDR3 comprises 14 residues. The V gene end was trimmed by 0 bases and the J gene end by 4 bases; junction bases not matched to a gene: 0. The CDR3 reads CASSPPGLADTQYF. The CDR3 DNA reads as TGTGCCAGCTCACCACCGGGACTAGCAGATACGCAGTATTTT. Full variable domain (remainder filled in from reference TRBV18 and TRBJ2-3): NAGVMQNPRHLVRRRGQEARLRCSPMKGHSHVYWYRQLPEEGLKFMVYLQKENIIDESGMPKERFSAEFPKEGPSILRIQQVVRGDSAAYFCASSPPGLADTQYFGPGTRLTVL.

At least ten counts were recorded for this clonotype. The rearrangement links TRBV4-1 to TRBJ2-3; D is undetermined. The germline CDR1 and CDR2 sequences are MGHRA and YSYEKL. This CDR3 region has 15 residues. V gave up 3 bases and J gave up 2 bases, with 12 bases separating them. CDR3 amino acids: CASSQSGGNTDTQYF. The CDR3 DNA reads TGCGCCAGCAGCCAGAGTGGCGGAAACACAGATACGCAGTATTTT.

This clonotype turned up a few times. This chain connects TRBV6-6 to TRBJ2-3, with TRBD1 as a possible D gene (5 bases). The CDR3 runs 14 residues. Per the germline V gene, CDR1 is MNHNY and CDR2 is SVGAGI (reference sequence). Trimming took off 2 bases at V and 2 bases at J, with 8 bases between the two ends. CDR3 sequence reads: CASSYPGNTDTQYF. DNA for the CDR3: TGTGCCAGCAGTTACCCAGGGAACACAGATACGCAGTATTTT.